This T cell receptor beta chain was obtained from a study of T cells after somatic rescue of genetic block (dated by TCRdb to 2018 to 2021). The study in broad terms: The study assessed how robust, over the long term, a T-cell system was when the system had developed through somatic rescue of a genetic block in T-cell development.

The library was obtained by the immunoSEQ multiplex PCR assay. The immuneACCESS repertoire file appears here via TCRdb, limited to in-frame rearrangements. These files lack a portion of the clones; in checked studies, under half of the deficit traces to unresolved V genes, and the cause of the others is not known. The sample records 110,000 or so clones, approximately 90% of which are singletons. The ten largest clones capture approximately 1.5% of the sample. The CDR1 and CDR2 encoded by the germline V gene are SGHRS and YFSETQ. Trimming leaves V shorter by 2 bases and J shorter by 0 bases, with the junction holding 13 bases beyond the gene matches. Including the terminal cysteine and phenylalanine, the CDR3 comprises 20 residues. The only DNA kept is the CDR3, 60 bases in frame from the first base. Concerning this clone itself: Its target antigen remains unknown. There are no base qualities to consult, and no much larger clone falls within one base.

The origin of this receptor is a woman aged 18 to 35. The chain employs TRBV5-1 and TRBJ2-2; 10 middle bases align to TRBD2. The sample comprised peripheral blood mononuclear cells (PBMCs). The CDR3 region reads CASSFHRGASGGANTGELFF. The DNA sequence is as follows: TGCGCCAGCAGCTTTCATCGAGGAGCTAGCGGGGGCGCGAACACCGGGGAGCTGTTTTTT.